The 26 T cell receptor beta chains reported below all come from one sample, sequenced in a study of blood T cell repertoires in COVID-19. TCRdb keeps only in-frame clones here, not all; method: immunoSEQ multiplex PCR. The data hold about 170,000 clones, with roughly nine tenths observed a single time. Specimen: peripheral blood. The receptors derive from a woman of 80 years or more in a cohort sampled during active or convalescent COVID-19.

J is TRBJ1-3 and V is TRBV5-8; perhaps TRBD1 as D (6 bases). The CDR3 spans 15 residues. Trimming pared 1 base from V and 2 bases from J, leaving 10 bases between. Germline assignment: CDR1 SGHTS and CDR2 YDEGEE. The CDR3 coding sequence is TGTGCCAGCAGCTTGCAGGGGCCGGCTGGAAACACCATATATTTT. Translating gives CASSLQGPAGNTIYF. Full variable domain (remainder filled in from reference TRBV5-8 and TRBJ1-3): EAGVTQSPTHLIKTRGQQATLRCSPISGHTSVYWYQQALGLGLQFLLWYDEGEERNRGNFPPRFSGRQFPNYSSELNVNALELEDSALYLCASSLQGPAGNTIYFGEGSWLTVV.

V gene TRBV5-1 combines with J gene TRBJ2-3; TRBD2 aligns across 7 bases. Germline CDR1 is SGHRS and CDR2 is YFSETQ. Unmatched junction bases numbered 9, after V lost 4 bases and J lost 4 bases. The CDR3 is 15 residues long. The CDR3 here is CASSVGLVRADTQYF. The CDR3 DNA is TGCGCCAGCAGCGTCGGACTAGTCAGGGCAGATACGCAGTATTTT.

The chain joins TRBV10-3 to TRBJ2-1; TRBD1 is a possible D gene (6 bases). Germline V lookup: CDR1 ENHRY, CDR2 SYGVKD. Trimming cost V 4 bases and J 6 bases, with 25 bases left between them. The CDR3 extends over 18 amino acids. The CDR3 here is CAISGSGSRQGMFNEQFF. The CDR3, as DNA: TGTGCCATCAGTGGGTCGGGCTCGCGGCAGGGGATGTTCAATGAGCAGTTCTTC.

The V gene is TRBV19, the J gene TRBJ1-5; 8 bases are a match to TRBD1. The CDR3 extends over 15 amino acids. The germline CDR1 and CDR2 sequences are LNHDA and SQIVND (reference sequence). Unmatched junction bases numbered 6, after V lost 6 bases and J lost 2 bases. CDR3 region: CASRLTGVGNQPQHF. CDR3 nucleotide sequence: TGTGCCAGTAGATTGACAGGGGTAGGCAATCAGCCCCAGCATTTT. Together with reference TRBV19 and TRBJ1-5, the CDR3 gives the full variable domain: DGGITQSPKYLFRKEGQNVTLSCEQNLNHDAMYWYRQDPGQGLRLIYYSQIVNDFQKGDIAEGYSVSREKKESFPLTVTSAQKNPTAFYLCASRLTGVGNQPQHFGDGTRLSIL.

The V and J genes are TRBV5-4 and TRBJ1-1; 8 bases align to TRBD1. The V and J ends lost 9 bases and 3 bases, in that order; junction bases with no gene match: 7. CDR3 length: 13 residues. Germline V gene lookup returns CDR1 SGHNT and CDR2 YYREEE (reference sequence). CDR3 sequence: CATTQGGYTEAFF. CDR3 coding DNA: TGTGCCACCACACAGGGGGGTTACACTGAAGCTTTCTTT.

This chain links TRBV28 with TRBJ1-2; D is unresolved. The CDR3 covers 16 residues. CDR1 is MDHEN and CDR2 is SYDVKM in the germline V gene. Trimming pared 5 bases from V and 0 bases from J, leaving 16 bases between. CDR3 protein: CASSPPPWPSNYGYTF. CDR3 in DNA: TGTGCCAGCAGTCCTCCCCCCTGGCCTTCTAACTATGGCTACACCTTC.

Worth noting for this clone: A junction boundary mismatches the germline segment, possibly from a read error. The CDR3 spells CASIQSPGTEAFF. CDR3 DNA: TGTGCCAGCATCCAAAGTCCGGGCACTGAAGCTTTCTTT. The chain is built from TRBV3-1 (or the pseudogene TRBV3-2) and TRBJ1-1; D is unresolved. Germline CDR1 LGHDT, CDR2 YNNKEL (reference sequence). This CDR3 region has 13 residues.

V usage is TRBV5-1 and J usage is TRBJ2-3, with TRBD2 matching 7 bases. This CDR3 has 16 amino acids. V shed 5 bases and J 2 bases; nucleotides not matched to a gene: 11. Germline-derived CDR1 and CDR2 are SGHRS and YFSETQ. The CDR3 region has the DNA TGCGCCAGCAGGGCGCAGGGCGGGAGCCTCACAGATACGCAGTATTTT. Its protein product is CASRAQGGSLTDTQYF.

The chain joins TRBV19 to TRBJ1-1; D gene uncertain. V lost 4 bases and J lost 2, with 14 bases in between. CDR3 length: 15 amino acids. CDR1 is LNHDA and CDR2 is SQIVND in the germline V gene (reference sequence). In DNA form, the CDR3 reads TGTGCCAGTAGTACCCAACCGGGTATCAACACTGAAGCTTTCTTT. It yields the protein CASSTQPGINTEAFF.

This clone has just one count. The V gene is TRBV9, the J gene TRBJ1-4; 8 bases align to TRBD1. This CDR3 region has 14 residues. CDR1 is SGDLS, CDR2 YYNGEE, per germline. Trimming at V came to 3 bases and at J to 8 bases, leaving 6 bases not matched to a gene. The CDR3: CASSEGQGGEKLFF. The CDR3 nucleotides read TGTGCCAGCAGCGAAGGACAGGGTGGCGAAAAACTGTTTTTT.

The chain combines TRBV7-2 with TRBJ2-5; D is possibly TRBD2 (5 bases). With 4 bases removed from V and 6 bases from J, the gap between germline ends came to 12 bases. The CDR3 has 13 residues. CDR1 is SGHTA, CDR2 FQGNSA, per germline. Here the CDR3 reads CASSYGLLQTQYF. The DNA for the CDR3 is TGTGCCAGCAGCTACGGACTCCTACAGACCCAGTACTTC.

CDR3 protein: CASSLSSKDTQYF. For the CDR3, the DNA is TGCGCCAGCAGCTTGTCTAGCAAGGATACGCAGTATTTT. The chain employs TRBV5-1 and TRBJ2-3, with D possibly matching TRBD2 (5 bases). V gave up 1 base and J gave up 6 bases, with 9 bases separating them. This CDR3 contains 13 residues. From germline, CDR1 is SGHRS and CDR2 YFSETQ.

The CDR3: CASSVGQGAGGYTF. CDR3 in DNA: TGTGCCAGCAGCGTCGGACAGGGGGCTGGCGGCTACACCTTC. This chain connects TRBV9 to TRBJ1-2, with 11 bases aligning to TRBD1. J was trimmed by 8 bases and V by 2 bases; bases with no gene match: 5. Germline V gene sequence: CDR1 SGDLS, CDR2 YYNGEE. The CDR3 has 14 amino acids.

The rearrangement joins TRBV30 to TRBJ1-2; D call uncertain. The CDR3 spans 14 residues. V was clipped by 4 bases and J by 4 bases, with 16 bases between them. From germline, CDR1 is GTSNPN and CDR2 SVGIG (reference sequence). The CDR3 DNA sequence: TGTGCCTGGACCACTCGAGGGAGGACCTATGGCTACACCTTC. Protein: CAWTTRGRTYGYTF. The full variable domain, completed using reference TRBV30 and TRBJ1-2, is SQTIHQWPATLVQPVGSPLSLECTVEGTSNPNLYWYRQAAGRGLQLLFYSVGIGQISSEVPQNLSASRPQDRQFILSSKKLLLSDSGFYLCAWTTRGRTYGYTFGSGTRLTVV.

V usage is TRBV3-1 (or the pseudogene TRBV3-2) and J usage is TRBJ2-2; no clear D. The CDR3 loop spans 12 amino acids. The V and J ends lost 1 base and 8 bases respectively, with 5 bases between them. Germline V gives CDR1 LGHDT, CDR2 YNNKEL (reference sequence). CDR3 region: CASSQALGELFF. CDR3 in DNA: TGTGCCAGCAGCCAAGCTCTGGGGGAGCTGTTTTTT.

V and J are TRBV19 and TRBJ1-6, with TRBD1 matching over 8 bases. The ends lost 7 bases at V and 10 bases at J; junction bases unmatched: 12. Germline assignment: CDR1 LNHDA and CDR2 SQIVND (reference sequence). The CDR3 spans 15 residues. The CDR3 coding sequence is TGTGCCAGTACCCCCGACAGGGGCATTAACTCACCCCTCCACTTT. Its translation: CASTPDRGINSPLHF.

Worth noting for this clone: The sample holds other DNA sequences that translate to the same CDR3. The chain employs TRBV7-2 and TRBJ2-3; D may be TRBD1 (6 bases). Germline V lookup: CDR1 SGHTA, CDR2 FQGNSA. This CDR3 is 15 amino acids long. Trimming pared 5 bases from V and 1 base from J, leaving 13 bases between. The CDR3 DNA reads TGTGCCAGCAGCCCGGACAGTCTCGGCACAGATACGCAGTATTTT. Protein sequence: CASSPDSLGTDTQYF.

The CDR3: CAISEAVGRGAPLHF. The CDR3 nucleotides read TGTGCCATCAGTGAAGCGGTAGGACGGGGGGCACCCCTCCACTTT. This sequence joins TRBV10-3 and TRBJ1-6; D possibly corresponds to TRBD1 (5 bases). Germline V gene data show CDR1 as ENHRY and CDR2 as SYGVKD. Trimming shortened V by 3 bases and J by 11 bases, and 17 bases separated the two germline ends. The CDR3 has 15 amino acids.

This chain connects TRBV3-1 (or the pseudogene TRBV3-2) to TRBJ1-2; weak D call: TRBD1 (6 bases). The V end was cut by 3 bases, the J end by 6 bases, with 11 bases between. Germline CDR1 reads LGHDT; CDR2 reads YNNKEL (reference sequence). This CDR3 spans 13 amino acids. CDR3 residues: CASSQGGRNGYTF. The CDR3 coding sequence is TGTGCCAGCAGCCAGGGGGGGCGGAATGGCTACACCTTC.

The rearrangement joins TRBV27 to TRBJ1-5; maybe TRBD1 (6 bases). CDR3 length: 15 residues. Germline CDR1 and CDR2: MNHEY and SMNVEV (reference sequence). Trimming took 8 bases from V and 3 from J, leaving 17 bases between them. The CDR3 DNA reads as TGTGCCAGCTCCGACCGAGGACAGTACAATCAGCCCCAGCATTTT. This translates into CASSDRGQYNQPQHF.

This CDR3 reads CAISGLLGLAGAHNEQFF. The CDR3 bases are TGTGCCATCAGTGGTCTGCTAGGACTAGCGGGGGCTCACAATGAGCAGTTCTTC. The V call is TRBV10-3, the J call TRBJ2-1, with 13 bases aligning to TRBD2. CDR3 length: 18 residues. Germline CDR1 ENHRY, CDR2 SYGVKD. Trimming cost V 4 bases and J 5 bases; bases outside gene matches: 11.

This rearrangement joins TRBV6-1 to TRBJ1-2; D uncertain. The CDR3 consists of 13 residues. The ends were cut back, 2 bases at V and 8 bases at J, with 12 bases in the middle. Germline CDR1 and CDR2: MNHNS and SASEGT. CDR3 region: CASSELRNGGYTF. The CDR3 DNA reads TGTGCCAGCAGTGAACTCAGGAATGGAGGCTACACCTTC.

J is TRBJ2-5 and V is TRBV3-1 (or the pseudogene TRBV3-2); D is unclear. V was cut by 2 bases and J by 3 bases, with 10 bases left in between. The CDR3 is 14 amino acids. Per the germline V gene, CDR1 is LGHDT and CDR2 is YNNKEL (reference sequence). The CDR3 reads CASSQTIPKETQYF. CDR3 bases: TGTGCCAGCAGCCAAACGATCCCTAAAGAGACCCAGTACTTC.

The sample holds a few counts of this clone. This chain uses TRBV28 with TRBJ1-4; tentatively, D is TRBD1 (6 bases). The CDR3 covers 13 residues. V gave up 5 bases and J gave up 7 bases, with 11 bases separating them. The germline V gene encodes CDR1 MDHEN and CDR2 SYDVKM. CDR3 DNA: TGTGCCAGCAGTGGGGGCGTAAGTGAAAAACTGTTTTTT. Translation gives CASSGGVSEKLFF.

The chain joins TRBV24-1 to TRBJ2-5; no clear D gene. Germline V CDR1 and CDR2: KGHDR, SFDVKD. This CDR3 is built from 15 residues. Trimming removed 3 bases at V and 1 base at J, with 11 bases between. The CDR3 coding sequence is TGTGCCACCAGTGATCCCCTGGGCCGCCAAGAGACCCAGTACTTC. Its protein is CATSDPLGRQETQYF.

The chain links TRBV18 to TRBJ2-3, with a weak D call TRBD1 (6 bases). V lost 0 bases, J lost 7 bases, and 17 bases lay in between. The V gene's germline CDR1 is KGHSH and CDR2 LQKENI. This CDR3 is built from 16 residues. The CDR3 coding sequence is TGTGCCAGCTCACCACCGGGACAAGGGGCCTGGAATACGCAGTATTTT. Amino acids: CASSPPGQGAWNTQYF.